This T cell receptor (beta chain) was captured by sequencing in a study of blood T cells in healthy people across ages. The V and J ends lost 5 bases and 3 bases, in that order; junction bases with no gene match: 2. From germline, CDR1 is WNHNN and CDR2 SYGVQD (reference sequence). There are 15 residues in the CDR3. Primed by a sample-barcoded 5' primer and a J-beta primer mix, a second PCR proceeded for 7 to 11 cycles. TCRdb passed the 5' RACE reads through MiXCR, listing each CDR3 protein once. Here the sample spans some 1.4 million distinct CDR3 sequences, about 43% being singletons. The TCR sequence derives from a woman under 30 in good health. Sequenced: blood. The J gene is TRBJ2-1, the V gene TRBV10-1, with TRBD2 identical over 12 bases. The chain's CDR3 is CASSTSGGLYNEQFF. The CDR3 DNA reads as TGCGCCAGCAGTACTAGCGGGGGGCTCTACAATGAGCAGTTCTTC.